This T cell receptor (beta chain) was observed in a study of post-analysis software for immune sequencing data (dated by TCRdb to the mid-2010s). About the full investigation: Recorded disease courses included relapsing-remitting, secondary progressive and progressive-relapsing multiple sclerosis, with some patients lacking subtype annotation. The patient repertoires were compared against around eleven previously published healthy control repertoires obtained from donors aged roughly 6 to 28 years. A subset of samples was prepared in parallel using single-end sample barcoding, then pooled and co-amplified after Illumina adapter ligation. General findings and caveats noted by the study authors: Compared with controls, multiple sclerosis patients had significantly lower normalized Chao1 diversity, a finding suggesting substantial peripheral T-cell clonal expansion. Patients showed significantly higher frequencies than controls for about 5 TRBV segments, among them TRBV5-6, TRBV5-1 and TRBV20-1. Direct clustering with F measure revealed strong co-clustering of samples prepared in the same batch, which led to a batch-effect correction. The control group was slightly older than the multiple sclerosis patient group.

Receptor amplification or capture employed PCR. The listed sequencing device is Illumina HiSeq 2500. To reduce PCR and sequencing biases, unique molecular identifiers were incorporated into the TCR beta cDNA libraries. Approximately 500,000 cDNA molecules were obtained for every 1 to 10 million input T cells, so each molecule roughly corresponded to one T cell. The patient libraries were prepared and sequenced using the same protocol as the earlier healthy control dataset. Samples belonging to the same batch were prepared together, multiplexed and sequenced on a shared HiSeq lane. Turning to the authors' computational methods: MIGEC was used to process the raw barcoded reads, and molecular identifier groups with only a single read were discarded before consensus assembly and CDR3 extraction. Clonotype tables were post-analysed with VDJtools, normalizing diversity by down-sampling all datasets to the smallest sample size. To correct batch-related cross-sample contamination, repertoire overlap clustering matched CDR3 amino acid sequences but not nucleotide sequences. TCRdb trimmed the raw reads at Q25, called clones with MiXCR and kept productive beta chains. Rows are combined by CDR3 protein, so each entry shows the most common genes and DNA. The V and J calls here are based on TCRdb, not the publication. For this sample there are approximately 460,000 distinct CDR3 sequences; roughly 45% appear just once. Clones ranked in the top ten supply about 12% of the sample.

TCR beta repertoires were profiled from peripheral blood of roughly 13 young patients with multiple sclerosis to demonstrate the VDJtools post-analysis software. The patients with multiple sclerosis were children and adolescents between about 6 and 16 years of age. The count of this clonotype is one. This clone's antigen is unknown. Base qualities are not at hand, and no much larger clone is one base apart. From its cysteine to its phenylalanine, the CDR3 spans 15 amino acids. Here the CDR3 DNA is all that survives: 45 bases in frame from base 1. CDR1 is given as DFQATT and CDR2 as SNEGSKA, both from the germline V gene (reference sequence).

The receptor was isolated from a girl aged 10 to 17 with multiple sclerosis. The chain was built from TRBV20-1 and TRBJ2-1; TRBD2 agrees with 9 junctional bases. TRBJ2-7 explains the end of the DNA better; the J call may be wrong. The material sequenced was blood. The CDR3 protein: CSASLTSGSYNEQYF. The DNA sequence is TGCAGTGCTAGTCTGACTAGCGGCTCCTACAATGAGCAGTACTTC.